The entry below gives a single T cell receptor (beta chain) sequence along with its context. The V gene lost 7 bases and the J gene lost 4 bases, with 11 bases spanning the gap. The CDR3 extends over 13 amino acids. Germline V gene sequence: CDR1 SGHTA, CDR2 FQGNSA. This specimen belongs to a study of control samples from healthy donors and cancer patients. Repertoires were generated with immunoSEQ multiplex PCR, while TCRdb's copy carries only in-frame clones and drops some. Found here are about 250,000 clones, approximately 80% of them singletons; the top ten hold about 14%. The specimen was PBMCs. This clonotype originated in a woman aged 55-70 years with lung cancer. This rearrangement joins TRBV7-2 to TRBJ2-1; D perhaps matches TRBD2 (5 bases). CDR3 nucleotide sequence: TGTGCCAGCACCCCGGGGAATTACAATGAGCAGTTCTTC. This gives the protein CASTPGNYNEQFF.